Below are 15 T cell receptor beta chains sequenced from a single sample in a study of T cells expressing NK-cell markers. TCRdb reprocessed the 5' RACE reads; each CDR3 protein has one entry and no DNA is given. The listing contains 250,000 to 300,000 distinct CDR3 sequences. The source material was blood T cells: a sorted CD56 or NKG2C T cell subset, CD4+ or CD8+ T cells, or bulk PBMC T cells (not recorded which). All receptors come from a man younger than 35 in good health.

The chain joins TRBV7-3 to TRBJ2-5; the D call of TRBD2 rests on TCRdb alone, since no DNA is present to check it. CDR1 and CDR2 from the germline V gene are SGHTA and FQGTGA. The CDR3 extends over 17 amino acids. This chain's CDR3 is CASSLGAGGGSQETQYF. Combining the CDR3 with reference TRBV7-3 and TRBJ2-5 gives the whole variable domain GAGVSQTPSNKVTEKGKYVELRCDPISGHTALYWYRQSLGQGPEFLIYFQGTGAADDSGLPNDRFFAVRPEGSVSTLKIQRTERGDSAVYLCASSLGAGGGSQETQYFGPGTRLLVL.

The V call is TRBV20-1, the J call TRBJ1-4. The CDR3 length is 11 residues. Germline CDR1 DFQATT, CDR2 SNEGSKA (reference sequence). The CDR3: CSARPDSGLFF.

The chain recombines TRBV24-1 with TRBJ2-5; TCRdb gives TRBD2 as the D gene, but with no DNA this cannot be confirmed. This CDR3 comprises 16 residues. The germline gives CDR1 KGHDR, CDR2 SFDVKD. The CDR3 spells CATSDVRRLPEETQYF.

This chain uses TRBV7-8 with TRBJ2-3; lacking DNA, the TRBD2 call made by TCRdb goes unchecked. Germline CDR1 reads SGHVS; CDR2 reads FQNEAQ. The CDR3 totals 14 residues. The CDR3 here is CASSPRDYADTQYF.

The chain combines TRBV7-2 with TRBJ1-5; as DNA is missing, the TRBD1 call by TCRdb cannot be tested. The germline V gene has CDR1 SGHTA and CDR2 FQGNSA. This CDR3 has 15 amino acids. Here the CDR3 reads CASSRRAGSNQPQHF.

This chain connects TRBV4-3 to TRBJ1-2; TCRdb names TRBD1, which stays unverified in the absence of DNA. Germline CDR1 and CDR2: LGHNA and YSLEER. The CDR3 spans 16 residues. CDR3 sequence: CASSPGGGTANYGYTF.

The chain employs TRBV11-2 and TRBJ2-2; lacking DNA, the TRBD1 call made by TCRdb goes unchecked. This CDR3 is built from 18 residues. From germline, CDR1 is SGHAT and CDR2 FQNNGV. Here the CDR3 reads CARIPFARDSKYTGELFF. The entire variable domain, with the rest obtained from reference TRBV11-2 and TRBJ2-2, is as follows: EAGVAQSPRYKIIEKRQSVAFWCNPISGHATLYWYQQILGQGPKLLIQFQNNGVVDDSQLPKDRFSAERLKGVDSTLKIQPAKLEDSAVYLCARIPFARDSKYTGELFFGEGSRLTVL.

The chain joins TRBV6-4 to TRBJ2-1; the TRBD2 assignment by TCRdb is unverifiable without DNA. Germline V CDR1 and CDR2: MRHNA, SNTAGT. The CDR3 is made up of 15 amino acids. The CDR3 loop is CASSLLAGKGNEQFF.

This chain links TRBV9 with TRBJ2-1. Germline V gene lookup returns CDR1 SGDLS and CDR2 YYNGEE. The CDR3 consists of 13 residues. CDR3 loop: CASSARAYNEQFF.

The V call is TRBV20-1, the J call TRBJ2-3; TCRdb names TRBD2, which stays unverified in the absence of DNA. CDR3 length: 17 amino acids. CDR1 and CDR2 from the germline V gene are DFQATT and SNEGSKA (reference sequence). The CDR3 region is CSARSRGAGVRTDTQYF.

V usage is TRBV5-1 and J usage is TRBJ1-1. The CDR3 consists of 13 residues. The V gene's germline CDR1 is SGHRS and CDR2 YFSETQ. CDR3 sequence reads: CASSLGGGTEAFF.

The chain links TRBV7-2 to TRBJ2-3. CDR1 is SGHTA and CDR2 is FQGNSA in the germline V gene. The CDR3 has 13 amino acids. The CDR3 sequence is CASSLNPMDTQYF.

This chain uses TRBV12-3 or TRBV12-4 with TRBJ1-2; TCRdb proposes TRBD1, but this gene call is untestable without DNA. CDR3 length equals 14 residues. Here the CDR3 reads CASSPTGRSYGYTF.

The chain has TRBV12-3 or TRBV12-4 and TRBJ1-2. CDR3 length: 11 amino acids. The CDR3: CASTTRGGYTF.

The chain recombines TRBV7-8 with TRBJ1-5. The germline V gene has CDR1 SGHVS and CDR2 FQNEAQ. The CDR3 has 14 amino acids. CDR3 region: CASTRTNSNQPQHF.